The entry below describes one TCR delta chain. Its specificity is not known. One junction end disagrees with the germline gene, perhaps due to a read error. This entry belongs to a study of Vδ1+ human thymocytes. Study outcomes and limitations: Unlike peripheral blood Vdelta1+ controls, thymic delta-chain sequences included 20% to 25% Vdelta2 and few Vdelta3. Highly polyclonal TRG and TRD repertoires with Gaussian CDR3 length distributions appeared in thymus. Many TRG clonotypes were shared between donors; TRD repertoires were essentially private.

RNA was extracted from the cells and then reverse transcribed. Pooled V-gene forward primers with one constant-region reverse primer generated the CDR3 amplicons by multiplex PCR. TCRdb re-called the multiplex PCR reads via CATT. The sample lists about 75,000 delta-chain clones; around 35% were seen once. Per germline, CDR1 TSWWSYY and CDR2 QGS. CDR3 length: 17 amino acids. Alphabeta T cells were depleted, then CD3+ Vdelta1+ Vdelta2- thymocytes were FACS-sorted. Between roughly 96% and 99.6% of sorted thymocytes were Vdelta1+. Sequenced sample: Vdelta1+ gamma-delta thymocytes from the thymus. Subset reported: FACS-sorted CD3+ TCRalphabeta- TCRVdelta1+ TCRVdelta2- thymocytes. This rearrangement joins TRDV1 to TRDJ1; D is uncertain. The TCR sequence derives from a boy under two years old who had congenital heart surgery. The CDR3 region is CALEEPDFTRPTDKLIF. In DNA, the CDR3 is TGTGCTCTTGAGGAACCAGACTTCACCCGGCCAACCGATAAACTCATCTTT.